The rows below give T cell receptor beta chains drawn from one sample of a study of shared clonotypes between healthy human individuals. Profiling relied on immunoSEQ multiplex PCR, and the TCRdb table lists in-frame clones only, not all of them. The sample consists of 600,000 to 700,000 clones, roughly 73% of them appearing once. Sequencing was done on a sample of memory CD4+ T cells sorted from blood. The receptors stem from a woman in her 30s in good health. CDR3s include the opening cysteine and the closing phenylalanine or tryptophan. A D gene is named only where the DNA matches it firmly.

D | J | V | CDR3
TRBD1 | TRBJ2-5 | TRBV7-9 | CASSPRPGTGQETQYF
TRBD2 | TRBJ2-1 | TRBV29-1 | CSVDGLAVRSYNEQFF
- | TRBJ2-7 | TRBV28 | CASRPASGLKDEQYF
- | TRBJ1-1 | TRBV29-1 | CSAPGGHTEAFF
- | TRBJ2-6 | TRBV2 | CASSVSGANVLTF
- | TRBJ1-2 | TRBV19 | CAAGQEYYGYTF
- | TRBJ1-1 | TRBV20-1 | CSAILNTEAFF
- | TRBJ2-7 | TRBV28 | CASSPQGLAYEQYF
TRBD2 | TRBJ2-1 | TRBV10-3 | CAISGALAGGFSSYNEQFF
- | TRBJ2-1 | TRBV5-1 | CASSLVALQQFF
TRBD1 | TRBJ2-5 | TRBV12-5 | CASGPGTGVFETQYF
- | TRBJ1-2 | TRBV11-3 | CASSSKPDRGVNSYTF
TRBD1 | TRBJ2-1 | TRBV27 | CASSLSPGQATDEQFF
- | TRBJ1-2 | TRBV15 | CATSSVIQSANYGYTF
- | TRBJ1-2 | TRBV6-5 | CASSPGQRGGYTF
- | TRBJ2-1 | TRBV30 | CAWRGTADNEQFF
TRBD2 | TRBJ2-3 | TRBV19 | CASRPASGAGDTQYF
- | TRBJ2-3 | TRBV19 | CASSLTGLLDTQYF
TRBD2 | TRBJ2-1 | TRBV7-9 | CASSLVASGTRDEQFF
- | TRBJ2-5 | TRBV7-3 | CASSPRGGRETQYF
- | TRBJ2-3 | TRBV11-3 | CASSLGVASTDTQYF
- | TRBJ2-6 | TRBV15 | CATSRDVRQSGANVLTF
- | TRBJ2-2 | TRBV10-1 | CASSKLANTGELFF